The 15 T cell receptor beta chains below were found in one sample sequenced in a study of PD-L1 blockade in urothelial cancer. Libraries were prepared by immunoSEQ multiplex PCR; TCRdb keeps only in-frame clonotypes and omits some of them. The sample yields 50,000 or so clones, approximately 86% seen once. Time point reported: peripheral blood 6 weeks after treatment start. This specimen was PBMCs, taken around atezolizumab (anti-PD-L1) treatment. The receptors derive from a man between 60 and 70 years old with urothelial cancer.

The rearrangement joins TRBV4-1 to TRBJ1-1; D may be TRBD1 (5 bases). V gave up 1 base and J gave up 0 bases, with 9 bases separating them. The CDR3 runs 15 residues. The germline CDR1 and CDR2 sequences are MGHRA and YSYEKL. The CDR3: CASSQGGHLNTEAFF. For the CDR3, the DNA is TGCGCCAGCAGCCAAGGCGGACACCTGAACACTGAAGCTTTCTTT.

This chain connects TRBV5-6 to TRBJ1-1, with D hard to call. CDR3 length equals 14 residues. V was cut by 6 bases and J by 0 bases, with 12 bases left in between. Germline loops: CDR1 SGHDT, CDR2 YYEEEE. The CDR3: CASILAGVNTEAFF. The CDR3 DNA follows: TGTGCCAGCATTCTAGCTGGAGTGAACACTGAAGCTTTCTTT.

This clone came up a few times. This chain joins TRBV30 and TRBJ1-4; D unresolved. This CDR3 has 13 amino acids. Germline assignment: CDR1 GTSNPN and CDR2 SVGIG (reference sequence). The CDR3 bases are TGTGCTCACCGCTCCGAGCGGAATGAAAAACTGTTTTTT. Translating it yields CAHRSERNEKLFF.

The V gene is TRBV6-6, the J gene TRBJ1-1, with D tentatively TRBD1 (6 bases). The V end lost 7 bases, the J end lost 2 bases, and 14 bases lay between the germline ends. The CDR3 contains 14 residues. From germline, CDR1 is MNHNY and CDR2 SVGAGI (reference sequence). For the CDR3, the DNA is TGTGCCAGCAACCCCTGGGACATAAACACTGAAGCTTTCTTT. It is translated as CASNPWDINTEAFF.

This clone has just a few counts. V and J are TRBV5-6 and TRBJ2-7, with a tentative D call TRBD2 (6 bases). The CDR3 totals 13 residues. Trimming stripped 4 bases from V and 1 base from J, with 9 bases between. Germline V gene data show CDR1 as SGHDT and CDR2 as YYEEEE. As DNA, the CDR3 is TGTGCCAGCAGCAAACTAGCTTCCTACGAGCAGTACTTC. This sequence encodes CASSKLASYEQYF.

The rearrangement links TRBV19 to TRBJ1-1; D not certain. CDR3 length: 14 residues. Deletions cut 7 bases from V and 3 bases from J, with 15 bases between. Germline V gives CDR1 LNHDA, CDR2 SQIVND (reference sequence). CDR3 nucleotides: TGTGCCAGTATAGGAGGGAGAACTGACACTGAAGCTTTCTTT. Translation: CASIGGRTDTEAFF.

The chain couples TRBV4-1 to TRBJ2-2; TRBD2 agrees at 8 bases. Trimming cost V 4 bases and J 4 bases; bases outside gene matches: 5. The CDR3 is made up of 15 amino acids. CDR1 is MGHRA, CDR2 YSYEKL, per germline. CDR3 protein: CASSPGGAFTGELFF. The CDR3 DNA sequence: TGCGCCAGCAGCCCCGGGGGGGCCTTCACCGGGGAGCTGTTTTTT.

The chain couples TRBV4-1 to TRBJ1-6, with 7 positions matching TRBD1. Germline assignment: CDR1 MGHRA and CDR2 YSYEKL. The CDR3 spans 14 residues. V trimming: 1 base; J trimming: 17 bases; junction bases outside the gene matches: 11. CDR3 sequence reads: CASSQGERQGSIHF. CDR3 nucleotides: TGCGCCAGCAGCCAAGGGGAGCGACAGGGCTCCATCCACTTT.

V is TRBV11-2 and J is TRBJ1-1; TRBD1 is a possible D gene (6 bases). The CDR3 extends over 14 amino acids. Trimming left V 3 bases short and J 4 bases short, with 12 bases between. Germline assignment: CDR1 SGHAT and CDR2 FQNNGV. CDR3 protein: CASSFRGSVTEAFF. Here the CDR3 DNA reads TGTGCCAGCAGCTTCAGGGGTTCCGTCACTGAAGCTTTCTTT.

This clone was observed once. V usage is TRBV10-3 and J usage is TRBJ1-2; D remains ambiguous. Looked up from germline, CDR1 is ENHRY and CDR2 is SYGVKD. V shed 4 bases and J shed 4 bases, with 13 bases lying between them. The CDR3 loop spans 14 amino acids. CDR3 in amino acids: CAISATTRGYGYTF. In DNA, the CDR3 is TGTGCCATCAGTGCCACGACTCGTGGCTATGGCTACACCTTC.

CDR3 in amino acids: CASSLKGLNTEAFF. The CDR3 nucleotides are TGTGCCAGCAGCTTGAAGGGGTTGAACACTGAAGCTTTCTTT. V gene TRBV5-4 combines with J gene TRBJ1-1; D may be TRBD1 (5 bases). The CDR3 is made up of 14 amino acids. Trimming removed 1 base from V and 0 bases from J, with 7 bases in between. Germline CDR1 SGHNT, CDR2 YYREEE (reference sequence).

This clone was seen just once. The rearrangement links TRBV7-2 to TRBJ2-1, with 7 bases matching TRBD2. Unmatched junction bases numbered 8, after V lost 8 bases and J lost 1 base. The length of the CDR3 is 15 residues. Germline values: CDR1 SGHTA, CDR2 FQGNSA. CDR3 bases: TGTGCCAGCGGGTTTGGGGGGGGGTCCTACAATGAGCAGTTCTTC. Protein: CASGFGGGSYNEQFF.

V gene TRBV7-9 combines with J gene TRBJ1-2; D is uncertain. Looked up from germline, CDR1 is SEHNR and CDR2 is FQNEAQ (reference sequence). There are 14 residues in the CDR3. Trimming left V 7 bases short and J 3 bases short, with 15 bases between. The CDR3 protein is CASTPSSGYYGYTF. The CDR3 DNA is TGTGCCAGCACCCCTAGCTCGGGGTACTATGGCTACACCTTC.

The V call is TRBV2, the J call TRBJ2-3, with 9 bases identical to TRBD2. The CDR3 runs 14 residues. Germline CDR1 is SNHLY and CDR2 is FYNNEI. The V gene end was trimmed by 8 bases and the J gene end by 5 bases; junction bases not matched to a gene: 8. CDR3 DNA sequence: TGTGCCAGCGAAAACAGCGGGGGGAGAGATACGCAGTATTTT. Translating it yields CASENSGGRDTQYF.

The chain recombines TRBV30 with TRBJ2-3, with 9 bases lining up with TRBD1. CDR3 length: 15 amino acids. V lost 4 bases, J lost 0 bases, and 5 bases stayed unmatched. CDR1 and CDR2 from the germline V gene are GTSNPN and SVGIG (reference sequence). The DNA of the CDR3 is TGTGCCTGGACCAGACAGGGGGTTAGCACAGATACGCAGTATTTT. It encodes CAWTRQGVSTDTQYF.